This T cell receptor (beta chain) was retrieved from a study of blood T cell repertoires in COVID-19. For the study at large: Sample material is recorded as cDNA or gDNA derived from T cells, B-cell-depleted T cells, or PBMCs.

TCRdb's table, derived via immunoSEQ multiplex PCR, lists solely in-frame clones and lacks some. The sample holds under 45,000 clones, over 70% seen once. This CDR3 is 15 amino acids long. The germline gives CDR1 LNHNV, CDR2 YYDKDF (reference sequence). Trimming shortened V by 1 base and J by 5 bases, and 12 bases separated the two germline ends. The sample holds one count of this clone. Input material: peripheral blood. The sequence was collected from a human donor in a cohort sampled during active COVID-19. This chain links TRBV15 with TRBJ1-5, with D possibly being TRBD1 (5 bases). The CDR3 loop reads CATSRGDSQYQPQHF. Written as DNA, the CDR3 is TGTGCCACCAGCAGAGGAGACAGCCAATATCAGCCCCAGCATTTT.